The next 17 T cell receptor beta chains were all read from a single sample in a study of CD8 T cells in Susac syndrome. Random-hexamer reverse transcription was applied to roughly 0.5 to 1 ug RNA. TCRdb reprocessed the immunoSEQ multiplex PCR reads via MiXCR and lists one record per CDR3 protein. Here the sample spans 100,000 to 150,000 distinct CDR3 sequences, about 95% being singletons. The specimen was CD4+ T cells from PBMCs. The source is a human donor in good health.

The chain joins TRBV7-2 to TRBJ2-1; 11 bases are shared with TRBD2. The V and J ends lost 1 base and 6 bases, in that order; junction bases with no gene match: 5. The germline V gene has CDR1 SGHTA and CDR2 FQGNSA. The CDR3 totals 16 residues. CDR3 in DNA: TGTGCCAGCAGCTTAGAACCGGGACTAGCGGCCAATGAGCAGTTCTTC. Translation: CASSLEPGLAANEQFF.

The J gene is TRBJ2-7, the V gene TRBV12-3 or TRBV12-4; 8 bases are shared with TRBD2. Losses at the gene ends were 2 bases for V and 4 bases for J; bases not matched to a gene: 7. CDR3 size: 15 residues. CDR3 sequence (DNA): TGTGCCAGCAGTTTAAGGGCGGGAGGACCATACGAGCAGTACTTC. This encodes CASSLRAGGPYEQYF.

V gene TRBV5-4 combines with J gene TRBJ2-3; TRBD2 aligns across 9 bases. CDR3 length equals 18 residues. The ends lost 3 bases at V and 5 bases at J; junction bases unmatched: 16. Germline loops: CDR1 SGHNT, CDR2 YYREEE (reference sequence). The CDR3: CASSSPSIAGGPLDTQYF. As DNA, the CDR3 is TGTGCCAGCAGCTCCCCCTCTATCGCGGGAGGGCCGTTAGATACGCAGTATTTT.

V gene TRBV7-2 combines with J gene TRBJ1-2; no clear D gene. The V gene's germline CDR1 is SGHTA and CDR2 FQGNSA. CDR3 length: 13 amino acids. Trimming removed 5 bases at V and 2 bases at J, with 9 bases between. CDR3 protein: CASSRDKNYGYTF. The CDR3 DNA is TGTGCCAGCAGCCGCGACAAAAACTATGGCTACACCTTC.

The chain employs TRBV2 and TRBJ2-7, with 7 positions matching TRBD2. Germline CDR1 SNHLY, CDR2 FYNNEI. J gave up 5 bases and V 6 bases, and 4 bases lay outside the gene matches. The CDR3 contains 12 residues. The CDR3 coding sequence is TGTGCCAGCAGCCTAAGCGGGGACGAGCAGTACTTC. This sequence encodes CASSLSGDEQYF.

This clonotype was seen only a few times. V gene TRBV28 combines with J gene TRBJ1-2; no reliable D call. V lost 5 bases, J lost 4 bases, and 5 bases lay in between. This CDR3 comprises 11 residues. Germline CDR1 reads MDHEN; CDR2 reads SYDVKM. CDR3 residues: CASSRGYGYTF. The CDR3 coding sequence is TGTGCCAGCAGTCGGGGCTATGGCTACACCTTC.

This chain joins TRBV24-1 and TRBJ2-6; 8 bases align to TRBD1. The V gene's germline CDR1 is KGHDR and CDR2 SFDVKD. V lost 9 bases and J lost 1; bases outside the gene matches: 1. CDR3 size: 14 residues. CDR3: CATQGASGANVLTF. The CDR3 nucleotides are TGTGCCACCCAGGGGGCGTCTGGGGCCAACGTCCTGACTTTC.

This chain connects TRBV29-1 to TRBJ2-7; D is perhaps TRBD1 (5 bases). Deletions cut 4 bases from V and 4 bases from J, with 8 bases between. The CDR3 spans 11 residues. Germline V lookup: CDR1 SQVTM, CDR2 ANQGSEA. CDR3 DNA sequence: TGCAGCGTTGTACAGGAATACGAGCAGTACTTC. It is translated as CSVVQEYEQYF.

The chain has TRBV3-1 and TRBJ1-5, with D maybe TRBD1 (6 bases). The germline CDR1 and CDR2 sequences are LGHDT and YNNKEL (reference sequence). CDR3 length: 13 residues. V dropped 3 bases and J dropped 6 bases, with 9 bases sitting between them. CDR3 sequence: CASSQQGSQPQHF. The DNA for the CDR3 is TGTGCCAGCAGCCAGCAGGGGAGTCAGCCCCAGCATTTT. Variable domain in full (rest from reference TRBV3-1 and TRBJ1-5): DTAVSQTPKYLVTQMGNDKSIKCEQNLGHDTMYWYKQDSKKFLKIMFSYNNKELIINETVPNRFSPKSPDKAHLNLHINSLELGDSAVYFCASSQQGSQPQHFGDGTRLSIL.

The chain joins TRBV24-1 to TRBJ2-6; D is tentatively TRBD1 or TRBD2 (5 bases each). Trimming left V 3 bases short and J 0 bases short, with 11 bases between. The CDR3 runs 17 residues. Germline assignment: CDR1 KGHDR and CDR2 SFDVKD. CDR3 amino acids: CATSDPAGSSGANVLTF. Written as DNA, the CDR3 is TGTGCCACCAGTGATCCCGCAGGGAGCTCTGGGGCCAACGTCCTGACTTTC.

This clonotype is a singleton in its sample. The rearrangement links TRBV5-1 to TRBJ1-1; 9 bases line up with TRBD1. J gave up 6 bases and V 1 base, and 4 bases lay outside the gene matches. This CDR3 is built from 14 residues. Germline loops: CDR1 SGHRS, CDR2 YFSETQ. The CDR3 is CASSLTGGIPEAFF. CDR3 DNA: TGCGCCAGCAGCTTGACAGGGGGCATCCCTGAAGCTTTCTTT.

The chain recombines TRBV18 with TRBJ1-5, with 7 nucleotides matching TRBD1. Germline V gives CDR1 KGHSH, CDR2 LQKENI. This CDR3 contains 15 residues. The V segment lost 3 bases and the J segment 4 bases; nucleotides outside the gene matches: 6. The CDR3 nucleotides read TGTGCCAGCTCACCGCGGACAGGTTGGAATCAGCCCCAGCATTTT. Amino acids: CASSPRTGWNQPQHF. The variable domain in full, with the rest retrieved from reference TRBV18 and TRBJ1-5, is NAGVMQNPRHLVRRRGQEARLRCSPMKGHSHVYWYRQLPEEGLKFMVYLQKENIIDESGMPKERFSAEFPKEGPSILRIQQVVRGDSAAYFCASSPRTGWNQPQHFGDGTRLSIL.

This clonotype was seen just once. The V call is TRBV7-7, the J call TRBJ2-2; 9 bases are shared with TRBD1. CDR3 length: 15 amino acids. V was clipped by 5 bases and J by 6 bases; unmatched bases: 7. Germline V gives CDR1 SSHAT, CDR2 FNYEAQ (reference sequence). The CDR3 DNA reads as TGTGCCAGCAGCAAACAGGGGGCTGAGGCCGGGGAGCTGTTTTTT. This translates into CASSKQGAEAGELFF.

This clonotype was found a few times. This chain connects TRBV12-3 or TRBV12-4 to TRBJ2-3; a weak D match, TRBD2 (5 bases). With 4 bases removed from V and 3 bases from J, the gap between germline ends came to 14 bases. The CDR3 length is 15 residues. The CDR3: CASSSRGGSTDTQYF. The CDR3 nucleotides read TGTGCCAGCAGTTCCCGGGGTGGGTCAACAGATACGCAGTATTTT.

V and J are TRBV7-6 and TRBJ1-1, with 11 bases identical to TRBD1. The CDR3 spans 16 residues. J lost 5 bases, V lost 5 bases, and 10 bases had no gene match. Germline V gene sequence: CDR1 SGHVS, CDR2 FNYEAQ. DNA for the CDR3: TGTGCCAGCAGCCCGCTTAGAAGGGACAGGGGGACTGAAGCTTTCTTT. Its protein is CASSPLRRDRGTEAFF.

This clonotype showed up just once. The V call is TRBV7-9, the J call TRBJ1-2; D gene ambiguous. The V end lost 0 bases, the J end lost 8 bases, and 7 bases lay between the germline ends. This CDR3 has 12 amino acids. Germline V gene sequence: CDR1 SEHNR, CDR2 FQNEAQ (reference sequence). Written as DNA, the CDR3 is TGTGCCAGCAGCTTAGCAGGAGGGGGCTACACCTTC. It codes for CASSLAGGGYTF.

The genes are TRBV2 and TRBJ2-3, with TRBD1 as a possible D gene (6 bases). The CDR3 is 15 residues long. Germline V gene lookup returns CDR1 SNHLY and CDR2 FYNNEI. The ends were cut back, 10 bases at V and 2 bases at J, with 19 bases in the middle. CDR3 residues: CATTGQGIPTDTQYF. CDR3 sequence (DNA): TGTGCCACCACCGGTCAGGGGATCCCCACAGATACGCAGTATTTT.